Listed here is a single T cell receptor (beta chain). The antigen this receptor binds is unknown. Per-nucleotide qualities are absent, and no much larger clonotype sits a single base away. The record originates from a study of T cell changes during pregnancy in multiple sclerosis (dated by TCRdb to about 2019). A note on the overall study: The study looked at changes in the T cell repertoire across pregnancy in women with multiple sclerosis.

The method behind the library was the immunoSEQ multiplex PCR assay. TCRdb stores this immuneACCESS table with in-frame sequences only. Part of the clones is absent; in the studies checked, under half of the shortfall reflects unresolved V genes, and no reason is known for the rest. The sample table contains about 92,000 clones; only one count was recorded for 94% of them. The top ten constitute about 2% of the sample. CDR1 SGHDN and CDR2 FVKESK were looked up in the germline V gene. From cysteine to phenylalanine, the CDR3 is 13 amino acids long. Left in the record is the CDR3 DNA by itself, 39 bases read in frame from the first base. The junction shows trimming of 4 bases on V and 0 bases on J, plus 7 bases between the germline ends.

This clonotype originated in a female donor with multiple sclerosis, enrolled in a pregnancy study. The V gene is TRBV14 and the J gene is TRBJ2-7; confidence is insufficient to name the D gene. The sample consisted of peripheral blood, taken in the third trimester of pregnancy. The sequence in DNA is TGTGCCAGCAGCCCGCCCAGCTCCTACGAGCAGTACTTC. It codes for CASSPPSSYEQYF.